This T cell receptor beta chain was captured by sequencing in a study of graft-versus-host responses after intestinal transplantation. Study-wide results and limits: Early post-transplant HvG declines tracked with peak circulating GvH clone levels.

The CDR3 loop spans 14 amino acids. The junction had 2 bases not matched to a gene; V was cut back by 0 bases and J by 3 bases. The germline V gene encodes CDR1 SGHRS and CDR2 YFSETQ. Only in-frame clones appear in the TCRdb table, and some are missing; sequencing was by immunoSEQ multiplex PCR. The sample carries around 87,000 clones, around 92% recorded once. About this clone itself: Its antigen is not identified.

This sequence was found in a human donor who was the organ donor for an intestinal transplant. Sample: unstimulated CD8+ T cells sorted from spleen or lymph node cells, taken before transplant. The V call is TRBV5-1, the J call TRBJ2-7; 8 bases align to TRBD1. This CDR3 is CASSLARGLYEQYF. The CDR3 DNA reads TGCGCCAGCAGCTTGGCCAGGGGGCTCTACGAGCAGTACTTC.